The 26 T cell receptor beta chains presented below share a single source sample, sequenced in a study of blood T cell repertoires in COVID-19. The table came from immunoSEQ multiplex PCR; TCRdb's copy has only in-frame clones and leaves some out. Of about 220,000 clones listed, roughly 80% were seen once; the top ten hold 3%. What was sequenced was peripheral blood. The receptors stem from a woman aged 25 to 39 who had recovered from COVID-19.

The chain uses TRBV2 and TRBJ1-2; 10 bases are a match to TRBD1. This CDR3 has 13 residues. V gave up 10 bases and J gave up 4 bases; unmatched junction bases: 6. Germline assignment: CDR1 SNHLY and CDR2 FYNNEI. The DNA of the CDR3 is TGTGCCATCTGGACAGGGGGGACCTATGGCTACACCTTC. This codes for CAIWTGGTYGYTF.

V is TRBV9 and J is TRBJ2-3, with D uncertain. Trimming took 4 bases from V and 0 from J, leaving 3 bases between them. The CDR3 has 12 residues. The germline gives CDR1 SGDLS, CDR2 YYNGEE. The CDR3 bases are TGTGCCAGCAGCCCTAGCACAGATACGCAGTATTTT. It codes for CASSPSTDTQYF.

The chain recombines TRBV28 with TRBJ2-7, with D possibly being TRBD1 (5 bases). Germline-derived CDR1 and CDR2 are MDHEN and SYDVKM. Deletions cut 0 bases from V and 1 base from J, with 19 bases between. The CDR3 is made up of 18 amino acids. CDR3 nucleotides: TGTGCCAGCAGTTTATGGGATTTGGGCAGGGTACTTTCCTACGAGCAGTACTTC. Residues: CASSLWDLGRVLSYEQYF.

V is TRBV6-1 and J is TRBJ1-5, with D perhaps matching TRBD1 (6 bases). Trimming shortened V by 0 bases and J by 7 bases, and 19 bases separated the two germline ends. Germline CDR1 reads MNHNS; CDR2 reads SASEGT. This CDR3 has 17 amino acids. In DNA, the CDR3 is TGTGCCAGCAGTGAAGCCTTGTTTGGTGCGAGGGGGCAGCCCCAGCATTTT. Its translation: CASSEALFGARGQPQHF.

The chain is built from TRBV7-9 and TRBJ2-7, with D perhaps matching TRBD2 (5 bases). The CDR3 length is 14 residues. Trimming took off 2 bases at V and 3 bases at J, with 11 bases between the two ends. Germline V CDR1 and CDR2: SEHNR, FQNEAQ (reference sequence). The CDR3 DNA sequence: TGTGCCAGCAGCTTATCCGGGGTGAACTACGAGCAGTACTTC. Encoded protein: CASSLSGVNYEQYF.

This chain connects TRBV7-9 to TRBJ1-4, with D possibly TRBD1 on 5 matching bases. V lost 3 bases, J lost 8 bases, and 13 bases lay in between. The germline V gene encodes CDR1 SEHNR and CDR2 FQNEAQ (reference sequence). This CDR3 comprises 14 residues. The CDR3 region is CASSFGQGGEKLFF. CDR3 DNA sequence: TGTGCCAGCAGCTTCGGGCAGGGTGGGGAAAAACTGTTTTTT.

The V call is TRBV6-5, the J call TRBJ2-7, with 10 bases fitting TRBD1. CDR3 length equals 13 residues. V lost 5 bases to trimming and J lost 4 bases; unmatched junction nucleotides: 2. Germline CDR1 and CDR2: MNHEY and SVGAGI. The CDR3 nucleotides are TGTGCCAGCAGTCGGGACAGGGGTTACGAGCAGTACTTC. Protein sequence: CASSRDRGYEQYF.

The chain has TRBV19 and TRBJ2-1; TRBD2 matches at 8 bases. Germline V gives CDR1 LNHDA, CDR2 SQIVND (reference sequence). This CDR3 is built from 13 residues. V lost 6 bases to trimming and J lost 7 bases; unmatched junction nucleotides: 5. This CDR3 reads CASRLAGLNEQFF. The CDR3 bases are TGTGCCAGTAGGCTAGCGGGCCTAAATGAGCAGTTCTTC.

This clone was recorded once. This chain links TRBV28 with TRBJ2-7; 15 nucleotides align to TRBD2. This CDR3 region has 15 residues. CDR1 and CDR2 from the germline V gene are MDHEN and SYDVKM. The trim removed 4 bases at V and 5 bases at J, leaving 3 bases unmatched. DNA for the CDR3: TGTGCCAGCAGTTCCGGACTAGCGGGAGGGAACGAGCAGTACTTC. Protein: CASSSGLAGGNEQYF.

This chain uses TRBV24-1 with TRBJ2-2; 9 bases line up with TRBD1. V trimming: 6 bases; J trimming: 5 bases; junction bases outside the gene matches: 6. The CDR3 is 15 amino acids. The V gene's germline CDR1 is KGHDR and CDR2 SFDVKD. CDR3 nucleotides: TGTGCCACCAGTTTGGGACAGGGAACAACCGGGGAGCTGTTTTTT. Translated, it gives CATSLGQGTTGELFF.

The V gene is TRBV28, the J gene TRBJ1-1; no reliable D call. This CDR3 has 16 residues. The germline V gene has CDR1 MDHEN and CDR2 SYDVKM. Trimming stripped 2 bases from V and 5 bases from J, with 18 bases between. CDR3 in DNA: TGTGCCAGCAGTTTAGTTGCTAGATTCCCGGGGACTGAAGCTTTCTTT. Translating gives CASSLVARFPGTEAFF.

DNA of the CDR3: TGTGCCAGCAGCCTCCGGGGACCCCTCCACTTT. Translation: CASSLRGPLHF. The chain joins TRBV7-9 to TRBJ1-6; D remains ambiguous. The CDR3 contains 11 residues. V was pared by 5 bases and J by 12 bases, with 8 bases between. Germline V gene lookup returns CDR1 SEHNR and CDR2 FQNEAQ (reference sequence). Full variable domain (rest looked up from reference TRBV7-9 and TRBJ1-6): DTGVSQNPRHKITKRGQNVTFRCDPISEHNRLYWYRQTLGQGPEFLTYFQNEAQLEKSRLLSDRFSAERPKGSFSTLEIQRTEQGDSAMYLCASSLRGPLHFGNGTRLTVT.

The gene calls are TRBV13 and TRBJ2-4, with D perhaps TRBD1 (6 bases). V shed 0 bases and J shed 0 bases, with 12 bases lying between them. CDR1 is PRHDT and CDR2 is FYEKMQ in the germline V gene (reference sequence). The CDR3 is made up of 17 amino acids. CDR3 coding DNA: TGTGCCAGCAGCTTAGGACAGGGCTTGAGAGCCAAAAACATTCAGTACTTC. Protein: CASSLGQGLRAKNIQYF.

The chain has TRBV9 and TRBJ2-7, with 9 nucleotides matching TRBD1. The CDR3 is 14 amino acids. V shed 3 bases, J shed 5 bases, and the junction held 6 bases outside the gene matches. Looked up from germline, CDR1 is SGDLS and CDR2 is YYNGEE. The CDR3 spells CASSGGTGKDEQYF. The CDR3 coding sequence is TGTGCCAGCAGCGGCGGGACAGGGAAGGACGAGCAGTACTTC.

This sequence joins TRBV18 and TRBJ2-7; D may be TRBD2 (5 bases). Germline lookup yields CDR1 KGHSH and CDR2 LQKENI. Trimming took 3 bases from V and 4 from J, leaving 16 bases between them. This CDR3 spans 15 amino acids. CDR3 amino acids: CASSPQRTALYEQYF. CDR3 bases: TGTGCCAGCTCACCCCAAAGGACTGCGTTGTACGAGCAGTACTTC.

The V call is TRBV28, the J call TRBJ2-5, with 7 bases fitting TRBD2. The length of the CDR3 is 14 residues. The J segment lost 3 bases and the V segment lost 6 bases, leaving 7 bases of the junction unmatched. Germline values: CDR1 MDHEN, CDR2 SYDVKM. The CDR3 DNA follows: TGTGCCAGCAGCGGACTAGGACAAGAAGAGACCCAGTACTTC. This translates into CASSGLGQEETQYF.

This clone showed up just a few times. The CDR3 coding sequence is TGTGCCAGCAGCCAAGGACCGGGAAGGGTCTACGAGCAGTACTTC. Translated: CASSQGPGRVYEQYF. The genes are TRBV3-1 (or the pseudogene TRBV3-2) and TRBJ2-7; a weak D match, TRBD2 (5 bases). V gave up 1 base and J gave up 3 bases, with 13 bases separating them. The CDR3 is 15 residues long. Germline CDR1 LGHDT, CDR2 YNNKEL (reference sequence).

CDR3 DNA: TGCAGCGTTGACGACGGGAGGGAGTCCTACGAGCAGTACTTC. Its protein product is CSVDDGRESYEQYF. The J gene is TRBJ2-7, the V gene TRBV29-1; 8 bases agree with TRBD2. CDR1 SQVTM and CDR2 ANQGSEA come from the germline V gene. The trim removed 3 bases at V and 1 base at J, leaving 5 bases unmatched. The CDR3 is 14 residues long.

This sequence joins TRBV27 and TRBJ2-6; D may be TRBD1 (5 bases). Germline V gives CDR1 MNHEY, CDR2 SMNVEV (reference sequence). This CDR3 has 16 residues. Trimming removed 10 bases from V and 0 bases from J, with 16 bases in between. The chain's CDR3 is CATAPLDSSGANVLTF. The DNA for the CDR3 is TGTGCCACCGCCCCCCTAGACAGCTCTGGGGCCAACGTCCTGACTTTC.

The chain carries TRBV30 and TRBJ2-5; D may be TRBD2 (6 bases). The V and J ends lost 3 bases and 5 bases respectively, with 10 bases between them. Germline V CDR1 and CDR2: GTSNPN, SVGIG (reference sequence). The CDR3 has 12 residues. This CDR3 reads CAWRSSEETQYF. In nucleotides, the CDR3 is TGTGCCTGGAGGTCTAGCGAGGAGACCCAGTACTTC.

The chain uses TRBV30 and TRBJ2-1; D not resolved. Germline assignment: CDR1 GTSNPN and CDR2 SVGIG (reference sequence). The V and J ends lost 2 bases and 7 bases respectively, with 9 bases between them. The length of the CDR3 is 12 residues. Written as DNA, the CDR3 is TGTGCCTGGAGTCGGTCCGGGAATGAGCAGTTCTTC. Residues: CAWSRSGNEQFF.

The chain recombines TRBV27 with TRBJ1-4; 10 nucleotides agree with TRBD1. V was clipped by 0 bases and J by 4 bases; unmatched bases: 2. This CDR3 has 16 residues. Germline V gene sequence: CDR1 MNHEY, CDR2 SMNVEV (reference sequence). The CDR3 region has the DNA TGTGCCAGCAGTTTATCCAGGGACAGGGGTAATGAAAAACTGTTTTTT. It specifies CASSLSRDRGNEKLFF.

Remarks on this clone: Other DNA sequences in the same sample also yield this CDR3. The chain carries TRBV7-2 and TRBJ1-1, with D unclear. Trimming took 2 bases from V and 1 from J, leaving 8 bases between them. CDR1 is SGHTA and CDR2 is FQGNSA in the germline V gene. This CDR3 region has 14 residues. The CDR3 spells CASSLLNKNTEAFF. The CDR3 DNA is TGTGCCAGCAGCTTATTGAACAAGAACACTGAAGCTTTCTTT.

This clone was counted only a few times. This chain connects TRBV2 to TRBJ2-3, with D possibly matching TRBD2 (6 bases). The CDR3 is 15 amino acids. V was shortened by 7 bases and J by 11 bases, with 25 bases between the two germline ends. The germline V gene has CDR1 SNHLY and CDR2 FYNNEI. The CDR3 sequence is CASKEGGGLTWGQYF. CDR3 sequence (DNA): TGTGCCAGCAAGGAAGGAGGAGGGCTAACGTGGGGGCAGTATTTT.

The V gene is TRBV7-9, the J gene TRBJ2-1; 7 bases line up with TRBD1. J was trimmed by 15 bases and V by 1 base; bases with no gene match: 6. The CDR3 totals 12 residues. Germline-derived CDR1 and CDR2 are SEHNR and FQNEAQ (reference sequence). The CDR3: CASSLDRQGWFF. The DNA for the CDR3 is TGTGCCAGCAGCTTAGACCGACAGGGATGGTTCTTC.

The CDR3 DNA reads as TGTGCCAGCAGGAGAAGGGACAGGGCAGACGAGCAGTTCTTC. It yields the protein CASRRRDRADEQFF. The chain joins TRBV6-5 to TRBJ2-1; 9 nucleotides agree with TRBD1. With 6 bases clipped from V and 10 bases from J, the junction kept 10 bases outside the gene matches. The CDR3 runs to 14 residues. CDR1 MNHEY and CDR2 SVGAGI come from the germline V gene.